The 21 T cell receptor beta chains listed next were all sequenced from one sample in a study of T cell repertoires in cytomegalovirus infection. From the reads, TCRdb called clonotypes with MiXCR, one entry per CDR3 protein. The repertoire has 400,000 or so distinct CDR3 sequences, about a sixth of them found once; the top ten carry approximately 8%. What was sequenced was PBMCs. Source of these receptors: a human donor in good health (CMV status not recorded). Some clones in this sample may be carry-over from other donors' samples.

V is TRBV4-3 and J is TRBJ1-4, with D perhaps TRBD1 (5 bases). The CDR3 covers 15 residues. Germline assignment: CDR1 LGHNA and CDR2 YSLEER. Trimming pared 1 base from V and 0 bases from J, leaving 6 bases between. Here the CDR3 DNA reads TGCGCCAGCAGCCAAGGGACAACAACTAATGAAAAACTGTTTTTT. It translates to CASSQGTTTNEKLFF.

Of note for this clonotype: It is likely a read error, because the conserved phenylalanine at the end of the CDR3 is missing. The V gene is TRBV18, the J gene TRBJ1-5; no reliable D call. V was pared by 2 bases and J by 7 bases, with 9 bases between. Germline V gene sequence: CDR1 KGHSH, CDR2 LQKENI. The CDR3 extends over 13 amino acids. The CDR3 DNA follows: TGTGCCAGCTCACCAGGAAGGGCGCAGCCCCAGCATCTT. Its protein product is CASSPGRAQPQHL.

The chain is built from TRBV5-4 and TRBJ2-6; D possibly corresponds to TRBD2 (6 bases). V lost 4 bases to trimming and J lost 0 bases, with 11 bases between them. The CDR3 is 16 amino acids. The germline V gene encodes CDR1 SGHNT and CDR2 YYREEE (reference sequence). As DNA, the CDR3 is TGTGCCAGCAGCGGGGGACTCAACTCTGGGGCCAACGTCCTGACTTTC. It yields the protein CASSGGLNSGANVLTF.

This clonotype was detected only a few times. This chain uses TRBV30 with TRBJ2-5, with D perhaps matching TRBD1 or TRBD2 (5 bases each). CDR3 length: 13 amino acids. Between the trimmed V and J ends, which lost 2 bases and 7 bases, there was a span of 14 bases. The germline V gene has CDR1 GTSNPN and CDR2 SVGIG (reference sequence). CDR3 sequence: CAWSRGSGGTQYF. In DNA form, the CDR3 reads TGTGCCTGGAGTAGGGGTTCAGGAGGGACCCAGTACTTC.

V gene TRBV10-3 combines with J gene TRBJ2-3; the D is unclear. Trimming stripped 11 bases from V and 0 bases from J, with 15 bases between. This CDR3 region has 14 residues. Germline assignment: CDR1 ENHRY and CDR2 SYGVKD. The CDR3 sequence is CASEDGLSTDTQYF. The CDR3 DNA reads TGTGCCTCCGAAGACGGCCTAAGCACAGATACGCAGTATTTT.

The V and J genes are TRBV18 and TRBJ2-5, with unresolved D. The CDR3 extends over 13 amino acids. V gave up 3 bases and J gave up 1 base, with 6 bases separating them. Germline CDR1 is KGHSH and CDR2 is LQKENI. In DNA form, the CDR3 reads TGTGCCAGCTCACCGATTTTCCAAGAGACCCAGTACTTC. It encodes CASSPIFQETQYF.

The V and J genes are TRBV7-2 and TRBJ2-7, with 13 bases that match TRBD2. The ends lost 0 bases at V and 3 bases at J; junction bases unmatched: 2. This CDR3 spans 16 amino acids. CDR1 is SGHTA and CDR2 is FQGNSA in the germline V gene. CDR3 sequence: CASSLAGLAGIYEQYF. For the CDR3, the DNA is TGTGCCAGCAGCTTAGCGGGACTAGCGGGGATCTACGAGCAGTACTTC.

This clonotype was counted ten times or more. This chain links TRBV7-2 with TRBJ2-1; 9 nucleotides agree with TRBD2. The V gene's germline CDR1 is SGHTA and CDR2 FQGNSA. CDR3 length: 16 residues. V lost 6 bases and J lost 1; bases outside the gene matches: 7. CDR3 region: CASSSGLARSYNEQFF. Here the CDR3 DNA reads TGTGCCAGCAGTAGTGGACTAGCGAGATCCTACAATGAGCAGTTCTTC.

The J gene is TRBJ2-5, the V gene TRBV4-1; perhaps D is TRBD1 or TRBD2 (6 bases each). Germline V gives CDR1 MGHRA, CDR2 YSYEKL. V lost 0 bases, J lost 7 bases, and 12 bases lay in between. The CDR3 loop spans 14 amino acids. The CDR3 protein is CASSQDEKGGTQYF. The CDR3 DNA is TGCGCCAGCAGCCAAGATGAAAAGGGGGGGACCCAGTACTTC.

This clonotype was picked up a small number of times. V usage is TRBV5-6 and J usage is TRBJ1-6; unclear D gene. V gave up 0 bases and J gave up 9 bases, with 7 bases separating them. Germline CDR1 reads SGHDT; CDR2 reads YYEEEE. CDR3 length equals 13 residues. In DNA, the CDR3 is TGTGCCAGCAGCTTGGTGGCCGCTTCACCCCTCCACTTT. Its protein product is CASSLVAASPLHF.

This clonotype appeared many times. This chain connects TRBV7-6 to TRBJ2-1; D unresolved. Germline V gene lookup returns CDR1 SGHVS and CDR2 FNYEAQ. Trimming took 3 bases from V and 6 from J, leaving 3 bases between them. The CDR3 is 11 residues long. CDR3 nucleotides: TGTGCCAGCAGCTTCGCCAATGAGCAGTTCTTC. It specifies CASSFANEQFF.

Turning to this clonotype: This may come from a read error, since a much larger clone is one base off. V is TRBV6-5 and J is TRBJ1-6; D gene ambiguous. CDR1 MNHEY and CDR2 SVGAGI come from the germline V gene. The CDR3 runs to 15 residues. With 2 bases removed from V and 8 bases from J, the gap between germline ends came to 13 bases. In DNA, the CDR3 is TGTGCCAGCAGTTACGGGGTTCCCATTGATTCACCCCTCCACTTT. Protein sequence: CASSYGVPIDSPLHF.

This clonotype was counted a few times. V usage is TRBV18 and J usage is TRBJ1-1; D is ambiguous. Trimming took off 2 bases at V and 0 bases at J, with 10 bases between the two ends. From germline, CDR1 is KGHSH and CDR2 LQKENI. This CDR3 has 15 residues. DNA of the CDR3: TGTGCCAGCTCACCAGGGGTCAGGCTGAACACTGAAGCTTTCTTT. As protein: CASSPGVRLNTEAFF.

The table lists this clonotype with many counts. The J gene is TRBJ2-2, the V gene TRBV28, with D hard to call. Germline V gene sequence: CDR1 MDHEN, CDR2 SYDVKM. V was clipped by 1 base and J by 6 bases, with 9 bases between them. CDR3 length: 14 residues. As DNA, the CDR3 is TGTGCCAGCAGTTTATCGGGTGATGCCGGGGAGCTGTTTTTT. Encoded protein: CASSLSGDAGELFF.

This clonotype was counted many times. The rearrangement uses TRBV12-3 or TRBV12-4 and TRBJ2-1; possibly TRBD2 for D (6 bases). CDR3 length: 12 residues. V was trimmed by 9 bases and J by 14 bases, leaving 20 bases between them. This CDR3 is CASLKPGVGKFF. CDR3 sequence (DNA): TGTGCCAGTCTAAAACCGGGGGTGGGGAAGTTCTTC.

This clonotype has only a few counts. The chain links TRBV7-9 to TRBJ2-1; TRBD2 matches 9 bases. V lost 2 bases and J lost 4; bases outside the gene matches: 6. The CDR3 totals 16 residues. The germline gives CDR1 SEHNR, CDR2 FQNEAQ (reference sequence). The CDR3 DNA reads TGTGCCAGCAGCTTATTCGGGGCGGGAGGGTACAATGAGCAGTTCTTC. This sequence encodes CASSLFGAGGYNEQFF.

The V call is TRBV6-1, the J call TRBJ1-6, with unresolved D. Germline values: CDR1 MNHNS, CDR2 SASEGT. The CDR3 is 16 residues long. V lost 7 bases to trimming and J lost 0 bases, with 13 bases between them. The chain's CDR3 is CASKHTASSYNSPLHF. The CDR3 coding sequence is TGTGCCAGCAAGCACACTGCTAGCTCCTATAATTCACCCCTCCACTTT.

This clonotype has ten or more counts. J is TRBJ2-7 and V is TRBV12-3 or TRBV12-4; TRBD1 is a possible D gene (5 bases). The ends were cut back, 4 bases at V and 3 bases at J, with 10 bases in the middle. The CDR3 loop spans 13 amino acids. The CDR3 loop is CASSYGQDYEQYF. The CDR3 bases are TGTGCCAGCAGTTACGGACAAGACTACGAGCAGTACTTC.

In its sample, this clonotype was seen many times. The rearrangement joins TRBV7-8 to TRBJ1-1; 7 nucleotides match TRBD1. The CDR3 runs 13 residues. V lost 3 bases, J lost 7 bases, and 5 bases stayed unmatched. The germline V gene encodes CDR1 SGHVS and CDR2 FQNEAQ. CDR3 sequence (DNA): TGTGCCAGCAGCTTCAGGGGGAGGGGTGAAGCTTTCTTT. Translating it yields CASSFRGRGEAFF.

This clonotype has at least ten counts. V is TRBV7-9 and J is TRBJ2-5; 8 bases align to TRBD1. The CDR3 extends over 14 amino acids. Losses at the gene ends were 5 bases for V and 1 base for J; bases not matched to a gene: 3. Germline V lookup: CDR1 SEHNR, CDR2 FQNEAQ (reference sequence). The DNA for the CDR3 is TGTGCCAGCAGCCAAGGGACAGGCCAAGAGACCCAGTACTTC. It encodes CASSQGTGQETQYF.

The V call is TRBV6-2 or TRBV6-3, the J call TRBJ2-7; a possible D gene is TRBD1 (5 bases). Trimming shortened V by 5 bases and J by 12 bases, and 11 bases separated the two germline ends. Per germline, CDR1 MNHEY and CDR2 SVGEGT. CDR3 length: 10 amino acids. The CDR3 bases are TGTGCCAGCAGTGGACAACGGTGGTACTTC. It yields the protein CASSGQRWYF.